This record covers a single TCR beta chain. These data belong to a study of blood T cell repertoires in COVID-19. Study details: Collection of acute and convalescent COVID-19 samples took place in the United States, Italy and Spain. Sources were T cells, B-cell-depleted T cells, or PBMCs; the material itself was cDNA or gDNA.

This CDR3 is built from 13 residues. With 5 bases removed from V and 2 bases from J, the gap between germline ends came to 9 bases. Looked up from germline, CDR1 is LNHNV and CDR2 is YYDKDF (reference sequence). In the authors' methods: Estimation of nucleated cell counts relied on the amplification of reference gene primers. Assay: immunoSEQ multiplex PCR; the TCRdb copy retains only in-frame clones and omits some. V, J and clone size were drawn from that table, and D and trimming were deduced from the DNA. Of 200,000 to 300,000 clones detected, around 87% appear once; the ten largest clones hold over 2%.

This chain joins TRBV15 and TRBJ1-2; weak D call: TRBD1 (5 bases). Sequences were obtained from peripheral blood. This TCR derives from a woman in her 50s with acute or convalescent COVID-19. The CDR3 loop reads CATSRTPNYGYTF. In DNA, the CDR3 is TGTGCCACCAGCCGGACACCGAACTATGGCTACACCTTC.